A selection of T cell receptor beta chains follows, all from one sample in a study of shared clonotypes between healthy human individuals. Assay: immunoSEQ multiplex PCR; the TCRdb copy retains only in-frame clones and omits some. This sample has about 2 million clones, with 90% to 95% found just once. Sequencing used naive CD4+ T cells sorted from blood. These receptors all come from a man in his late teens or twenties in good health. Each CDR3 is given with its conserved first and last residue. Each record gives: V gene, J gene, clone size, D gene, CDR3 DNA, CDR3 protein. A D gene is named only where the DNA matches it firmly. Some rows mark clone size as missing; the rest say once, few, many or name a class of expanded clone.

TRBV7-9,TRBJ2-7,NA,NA,TGTGCCAGCAGCCTTTCCGCCCCCGAGCAGTACTTC,CASSLSAPEQYF
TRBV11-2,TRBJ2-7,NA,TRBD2,TGTGCCAGCAGCCCTTCTTCGATTGGGACTAGCGTGAACTACGAGCAGTACTTC,CASSPSSIGTSVNYEQYF
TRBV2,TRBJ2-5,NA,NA,TGTGCCAGCAGTGGAGGGGTGTACCAAGAGACCCAGTACTTC,CASSGGVYQETQYF
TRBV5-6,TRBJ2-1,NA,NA,TGTGCCAGCAGCCCGGACGGTTGGGGGTACAATGAGCAGTTCTTC,CASSPDGWGYNEQFF
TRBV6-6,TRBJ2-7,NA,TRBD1,TGTGCCAGCAGTGCCGGACAGGGCCGGTACTTC,CASSAGQGRYF
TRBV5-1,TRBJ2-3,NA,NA,TGCGCCAGCAGCTCGGGGCTACAGGCGGCCCCCACAGATACGCAGTATTTT,CASSSGLQAAPTDTQYF
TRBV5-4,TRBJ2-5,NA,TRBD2,TGTGCCAGCAGCGTTAGCGGGAGGGCCGATGAGACCCAGTACTTC,CASSVSGRADETQYF
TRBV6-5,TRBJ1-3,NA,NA,TGTGCCAGCAGTTACCGAGACAGCGGAAACACCATATATTTT,CASSYRDSGNTIYF
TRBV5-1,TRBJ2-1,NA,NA,TGCGCCAGCAGCTTGGCGGAACCAGGGTCCAATGAGCAGTTCTTC,CASSLAEPGSNEQFF
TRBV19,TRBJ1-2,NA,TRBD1,TGTGCCAGTAGGGGACAGGGCAGCTATGGCTACACCTTC,CASRGQGSYGYTF
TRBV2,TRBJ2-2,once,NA,TGTGCCAGCAGTGGGGCGATACGGGGCGCCGGGGAGCTGTTTTTT,CASSGAIRGAGELFF
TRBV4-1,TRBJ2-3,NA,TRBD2,TGCGCCAGCAGCCCCCCTCCCGGGACTAGCGGGAGGGGCACAGATACGCAGTATTTT,CASSPPPGTSGRGTDTQYF
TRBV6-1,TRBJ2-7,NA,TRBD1,TGTGCCAGCAGTGCATTCCCGGGACAGTCCTACGAGCAGTACTTC,CASSAFPGQSYEQYF
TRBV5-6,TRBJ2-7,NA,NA,TGTGCCAGCAGCTTGGAGGTTAGGAGGGGCTACGAGCAGTACTTC,CASSLEVRRGYEQYF
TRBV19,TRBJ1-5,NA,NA,TGTGCCAGTAGTATAGGTGTAGGGGATCAGCCCCAGCATTTT,CASSIGVGDQPQHF
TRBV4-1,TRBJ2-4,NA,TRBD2,TGCGCCAGCAGCCAACCCCGGGAGGGAGTAGCCAAAAACATTCAGTACTTC,CASSQPREGVAKNIQYF
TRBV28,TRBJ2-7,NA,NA,TGTGCCAGCAGTGCGCTGCGGACAGCTAACTCCTACGAGCAGTACTTC,CASSALRTANSYEQYF
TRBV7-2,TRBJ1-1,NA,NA,TGTGCCAGCAGCTACCTTACGGGTGCGAACACTGAAGCTTTCTTT,CASSYLTGANTEAFF
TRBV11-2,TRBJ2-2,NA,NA,TGTGCCAGCAGCTTAGCTCTATCCGGGCGGCCGAACACCGGGGAGCTGTTTTTT,CASSLALSGRPNTGELFF
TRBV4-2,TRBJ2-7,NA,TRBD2,TGTGCCAGCAGCCAGGAGGGACTAGCAAATTCCTACGAGCAGTACTTC,CASSQEGLANSYEQYF
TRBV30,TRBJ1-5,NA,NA,TGTGCCTGGAGTGTATTGAGGGGCAATCAGCCCCAGCATTTT,CAWSVLRGNQPQHF
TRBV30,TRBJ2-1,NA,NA,TGTGCCTGGAGTGTACGACTTGCGAATGAGCAGTTCTTC,CAWSVRLANEQFF
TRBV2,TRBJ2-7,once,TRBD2,TGTGCCAGCAGGTCTAGCGGGAGCTCCTACGAGCAGTACTTC,CASRSSGSSYEQYF
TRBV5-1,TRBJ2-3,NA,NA,TGCGCCAGCAGCTTTTGGGGGTCTGGCACAGATACGCAGTATTTT,CASSFWGSGTDTQYF
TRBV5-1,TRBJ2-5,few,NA,TGCGCCAGCAGCTTGGACAACCAAGAGACCCAGTACTTC,CASSLDNQETQYF